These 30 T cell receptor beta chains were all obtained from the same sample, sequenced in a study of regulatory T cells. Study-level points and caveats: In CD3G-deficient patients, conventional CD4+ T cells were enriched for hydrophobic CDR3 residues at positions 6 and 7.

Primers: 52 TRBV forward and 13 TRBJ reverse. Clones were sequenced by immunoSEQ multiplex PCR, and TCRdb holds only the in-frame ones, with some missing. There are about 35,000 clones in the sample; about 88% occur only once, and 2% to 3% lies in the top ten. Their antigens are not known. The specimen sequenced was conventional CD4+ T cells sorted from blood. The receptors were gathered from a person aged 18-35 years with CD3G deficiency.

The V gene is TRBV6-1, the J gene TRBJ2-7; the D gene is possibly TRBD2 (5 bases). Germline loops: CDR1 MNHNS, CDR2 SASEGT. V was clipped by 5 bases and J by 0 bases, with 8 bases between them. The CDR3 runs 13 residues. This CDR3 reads CASSSGPSYEQYF. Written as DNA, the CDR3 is TGTGCCAGCAGTAGCGGACCCTCCTACGAGCAGTACTTC.

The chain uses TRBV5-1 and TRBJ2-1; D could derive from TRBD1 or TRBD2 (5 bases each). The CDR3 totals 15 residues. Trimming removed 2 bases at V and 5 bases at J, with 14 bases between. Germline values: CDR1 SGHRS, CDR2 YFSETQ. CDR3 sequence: CASSFGRGYHNEQFF. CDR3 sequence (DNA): TGCGCCAGCAGCTTCGGTCGGGGCTACCACAATGAGCAGTTCTTC.

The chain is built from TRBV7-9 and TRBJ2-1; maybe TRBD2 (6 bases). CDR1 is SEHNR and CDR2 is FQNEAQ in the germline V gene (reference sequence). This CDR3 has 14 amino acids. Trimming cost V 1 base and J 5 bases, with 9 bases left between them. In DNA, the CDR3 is TGTGCCAGCAGCTTAGGGGGCGGGGACAATGAGCAGTTCTTC. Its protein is CASSLGGGDNEQFF.

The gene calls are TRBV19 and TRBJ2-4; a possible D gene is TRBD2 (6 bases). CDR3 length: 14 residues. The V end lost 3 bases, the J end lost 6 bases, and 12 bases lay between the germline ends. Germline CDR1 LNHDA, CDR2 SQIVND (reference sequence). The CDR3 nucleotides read TGTGCCAGTAGTATGGTGGAGGGAGGAAACATTCAGTACTTC. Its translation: CASSMVEGGNIQYF.

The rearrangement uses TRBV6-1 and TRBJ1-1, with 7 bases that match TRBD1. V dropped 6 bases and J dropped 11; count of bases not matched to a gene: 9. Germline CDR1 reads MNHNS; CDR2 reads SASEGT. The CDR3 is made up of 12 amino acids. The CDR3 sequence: CASSQDRSVAFF. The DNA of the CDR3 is TGTGCCAGCAGCCAGGACAGGTCGGTGGCTTTCTTT.

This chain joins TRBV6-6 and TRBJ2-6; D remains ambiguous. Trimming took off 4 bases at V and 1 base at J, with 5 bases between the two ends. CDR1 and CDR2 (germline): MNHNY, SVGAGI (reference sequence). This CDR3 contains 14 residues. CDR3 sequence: CASSSSSGANVLTF. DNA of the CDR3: TGTGCCAGCAGTTCATCATCTGGGGCCAACGTCCTGACTTTC.

CDR3 DNA sequence: TGTGCCAGCAGTCACAGTGGGAGAGGGGTTGAAGCTTTCTTT. Translating it yields CASSHSGRGVEAFF. The V call is TRBV28, the J call TRBJ1-1; possibly TRBD1 for D (5 bases). The CDR3 sequence is 14 residues long. Germline values: CDR1 MDHEN, CDR2 SYDVKM. The V gene lost 5 bases and the J gene lost 7 bases, with 17 bases spanning the gap.

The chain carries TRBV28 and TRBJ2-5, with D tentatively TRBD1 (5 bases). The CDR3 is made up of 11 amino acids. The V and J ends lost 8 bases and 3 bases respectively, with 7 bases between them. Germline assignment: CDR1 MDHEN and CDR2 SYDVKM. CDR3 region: CASGREETQYF. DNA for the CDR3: TGTGCCAGCGGCAGGGAAGAGACCCAGTACTTC.

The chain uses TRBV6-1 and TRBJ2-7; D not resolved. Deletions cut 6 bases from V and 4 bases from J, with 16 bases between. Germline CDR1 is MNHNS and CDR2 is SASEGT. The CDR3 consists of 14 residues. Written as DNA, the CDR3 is TGTGCCAGCAGAGCCGTGGCAGGCCCGTACGAGCAGTACTTC. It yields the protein CASRAVAGPYEQYF.

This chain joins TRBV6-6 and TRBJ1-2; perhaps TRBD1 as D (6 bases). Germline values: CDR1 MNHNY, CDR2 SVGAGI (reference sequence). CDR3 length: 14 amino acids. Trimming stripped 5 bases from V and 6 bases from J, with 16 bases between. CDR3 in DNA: TGTGCCAGCAGTCGACAGGAGGGCGTGGATGGCTACACCTTC. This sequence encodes CASSRQEGVDGYTF.

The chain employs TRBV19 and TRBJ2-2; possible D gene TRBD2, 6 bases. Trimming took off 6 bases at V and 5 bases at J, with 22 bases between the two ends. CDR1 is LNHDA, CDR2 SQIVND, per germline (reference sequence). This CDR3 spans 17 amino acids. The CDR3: CASSSPGLKGRTGELFF. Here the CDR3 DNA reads TGTGCCAGTAGCTCACCGGGACTTAAGGGCAGAACCGGGGAGCTGTTTTTT. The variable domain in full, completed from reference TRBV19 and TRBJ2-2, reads DGGITQSPKYLFRKEGQNVTLSCEQNLNHDAMYWYRQDPGQGLRLIYYSQIVNDFQKGDIAEGYSVSREKKESFPLTVTSAQKNPTAFYLCASSSPGLKGRTGELFFGEGSRLTVL.

The CDR3 is CAISPTGSNEQYF. CDR3 sequence (DNA): TGTGCCATCAGCCCCACAGGGTCCAACGAGCAGTACTTC. The V and J genes are TRBV10-3 and TRBJ2-7; D is possibly TRBD1 (6 bases). Germline V gene data show CDR1 as ENHRY and CDR2 as SYGVKD. The CDR3 totals 13 residues. V was shortened by 6 bases and J by 5 bases, with 14 bases between the two germline ends.

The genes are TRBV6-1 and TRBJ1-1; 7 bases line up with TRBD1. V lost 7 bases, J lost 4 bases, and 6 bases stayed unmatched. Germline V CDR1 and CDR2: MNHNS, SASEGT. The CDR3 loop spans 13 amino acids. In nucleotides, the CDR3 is TGTGCCAGCACTTTTTACAGGGGCACTGAAGCTTTCTTT. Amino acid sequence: CASTFYRGTEAFF.

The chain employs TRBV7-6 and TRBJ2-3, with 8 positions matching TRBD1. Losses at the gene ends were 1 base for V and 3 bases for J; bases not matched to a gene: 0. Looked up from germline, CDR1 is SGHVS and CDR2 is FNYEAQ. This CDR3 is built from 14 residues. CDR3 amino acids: CASSLGQGTDTQYF. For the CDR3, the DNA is TGTGCCAGCAGCTTAGGACAGGGGACAGATACGCAGTATTTT.

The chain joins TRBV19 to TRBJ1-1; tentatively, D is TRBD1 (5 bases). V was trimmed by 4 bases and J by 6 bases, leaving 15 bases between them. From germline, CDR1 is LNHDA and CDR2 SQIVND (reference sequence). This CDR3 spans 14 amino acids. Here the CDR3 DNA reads TGTGCCAGTAGTACCCCAGGGAGTGCGGCTGAAGCTTTCTTT. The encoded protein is CASSTPGSAAEAFF.

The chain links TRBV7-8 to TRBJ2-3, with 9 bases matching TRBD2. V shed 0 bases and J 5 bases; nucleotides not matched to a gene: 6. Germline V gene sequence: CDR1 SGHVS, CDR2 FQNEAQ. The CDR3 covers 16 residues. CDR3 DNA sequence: TGTGCCAGCAGCTTAGCGGGTGATAGCGGGAGAGATACGCAGTATTTT. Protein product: CASSLAGDSGRDTQYF.

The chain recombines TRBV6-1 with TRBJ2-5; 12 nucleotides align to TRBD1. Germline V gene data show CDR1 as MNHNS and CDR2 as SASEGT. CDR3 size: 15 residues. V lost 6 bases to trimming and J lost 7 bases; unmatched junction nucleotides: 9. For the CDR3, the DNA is TGTGCCAGCAGACCGGGACAGGGGGCCGTGATGACCCAGTACTTC. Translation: CASRPGQGAVMTQYF.

This chain's CDR3 is CASSEQIQRMRTNEKLFF. The CDR3 bases are TGTGCCAGCAGTGAACAAATCCAGCGAATGAGGACTAATGAAAAACTGTTTTTT. This chain connects TRBV6-1 to TRBJ1-4; the D is unclear. CDR1 is MNHNS and CDR2 is SASEGT in the germline V gene. The CDR3 has 18 amino acids. V lost 2 bases and J 2 bases, leaving 18 bases between the germline ends.

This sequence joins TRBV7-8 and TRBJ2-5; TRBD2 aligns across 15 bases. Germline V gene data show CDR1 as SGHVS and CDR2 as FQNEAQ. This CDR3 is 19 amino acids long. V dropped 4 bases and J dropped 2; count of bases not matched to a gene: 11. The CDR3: CASSSERPGLAGGQETQYF. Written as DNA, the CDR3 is TGTGCCAGCAGCTCCGAGAGACCGGGACTAGCGGGAGGACAAGAGACCCAGTACTTC.

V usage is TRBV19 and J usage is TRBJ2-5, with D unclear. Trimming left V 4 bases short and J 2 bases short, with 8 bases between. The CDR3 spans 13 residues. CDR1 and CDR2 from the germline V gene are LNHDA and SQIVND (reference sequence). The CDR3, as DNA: TGTGCCAGTAGTAAGGCCCCGCAAGAGACCCAGTACTTC. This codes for CASSKAPQETQYF.

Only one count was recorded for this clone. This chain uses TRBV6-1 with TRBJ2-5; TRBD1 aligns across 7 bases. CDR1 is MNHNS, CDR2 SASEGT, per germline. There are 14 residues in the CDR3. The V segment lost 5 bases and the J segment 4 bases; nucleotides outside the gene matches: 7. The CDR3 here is CASSIKQGSETQYF. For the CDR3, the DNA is TGTGCCAGCAGTATTAAACAGGGGTCAGAGACCCAGTACTTC.

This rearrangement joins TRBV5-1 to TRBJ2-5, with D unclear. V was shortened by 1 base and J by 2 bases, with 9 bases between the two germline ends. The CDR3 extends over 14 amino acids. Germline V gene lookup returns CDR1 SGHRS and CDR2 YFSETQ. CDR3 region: CASSLNGQQETQYF. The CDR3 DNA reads TGCGCCAGCAGCTTGAATGGGCAGCAAGAGACCCAGTACTTC.

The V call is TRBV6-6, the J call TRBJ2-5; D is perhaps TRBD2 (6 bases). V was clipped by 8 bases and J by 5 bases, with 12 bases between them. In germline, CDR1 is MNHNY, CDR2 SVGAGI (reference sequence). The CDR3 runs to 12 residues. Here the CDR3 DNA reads TGTGCCAGCGGAGCGGGTACTGAGACCCAGTACTTC. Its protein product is CASGAGTETQYF.

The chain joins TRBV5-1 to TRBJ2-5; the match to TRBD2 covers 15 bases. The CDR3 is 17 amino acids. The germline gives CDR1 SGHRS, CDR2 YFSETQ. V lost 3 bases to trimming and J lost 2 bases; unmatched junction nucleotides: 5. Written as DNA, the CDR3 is TGCGCCAGCAGCTCGGGACTAGCGGGGGGAGGTCAAGAGACCCAGTACTTC. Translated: CASSSGLAGGGQETQYF.

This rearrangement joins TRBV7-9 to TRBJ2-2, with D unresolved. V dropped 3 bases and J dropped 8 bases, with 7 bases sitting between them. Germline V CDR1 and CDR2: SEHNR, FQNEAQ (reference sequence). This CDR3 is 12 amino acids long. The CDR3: CASSFGTGELFF. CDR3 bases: TGTGCCAGCAGCTTCGGAACAGGGGAGCTGTTTTTT.

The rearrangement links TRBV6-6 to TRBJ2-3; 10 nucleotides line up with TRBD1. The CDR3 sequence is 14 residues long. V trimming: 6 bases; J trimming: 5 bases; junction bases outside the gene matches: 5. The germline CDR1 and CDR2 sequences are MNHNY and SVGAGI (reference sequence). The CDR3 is CASSSGTGVDTQYF. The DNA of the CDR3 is TGTGCCAGCAGCTCCGGGACAGGGGTAGATACGCAGTATTTT.

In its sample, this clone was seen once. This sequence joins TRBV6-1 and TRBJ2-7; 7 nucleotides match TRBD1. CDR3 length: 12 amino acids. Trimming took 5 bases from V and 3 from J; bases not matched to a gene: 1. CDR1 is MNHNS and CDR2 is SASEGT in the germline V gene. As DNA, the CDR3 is TGTGCCAGCAGTCACAGGGGCTACGAGCAGTACTTC. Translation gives CASSHRGYEQYF.

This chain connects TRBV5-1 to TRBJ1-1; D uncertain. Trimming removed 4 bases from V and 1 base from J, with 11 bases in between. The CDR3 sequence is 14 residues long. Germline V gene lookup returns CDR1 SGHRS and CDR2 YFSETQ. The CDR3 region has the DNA TGCGCCAGCAGCCGTGACGCCAGGAACACTGAAGCTTTCTTT. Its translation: CASSRDARNTEAFF.

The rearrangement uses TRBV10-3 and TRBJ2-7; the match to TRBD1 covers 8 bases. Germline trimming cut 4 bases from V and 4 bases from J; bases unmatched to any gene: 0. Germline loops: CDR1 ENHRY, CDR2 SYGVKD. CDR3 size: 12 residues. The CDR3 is CAISGQGYEQYF. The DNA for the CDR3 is TGTGCCATCAGTGGACAGGGGTACGAGCAGTACTTC.

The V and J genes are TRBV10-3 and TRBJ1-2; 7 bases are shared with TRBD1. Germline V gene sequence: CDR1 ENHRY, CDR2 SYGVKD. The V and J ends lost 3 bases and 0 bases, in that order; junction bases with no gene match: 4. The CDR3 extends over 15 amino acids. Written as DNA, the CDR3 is TGTGCCATCAGTGAAGGGCAGGGGGCTAACTATGGCTACACCTTC. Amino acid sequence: CAISEGQGANYGYTF.